The entry below describes one TCR beta chain. The data derive from a study of T cells in Graves' hyperthyroidism and ophthalmopathy. Amplification of TCR beta CDR3 regions was performed using RNA transcripts as template. RT-PCR in the first round (using the HTBI primer set) targeted the TCR CDR3. TCRdb independently ran MiXCR on the multiplex PCR reads; one entry per CDR3 protein. The sample includes roughly 500,000 distinct CDR3 sequences, just over 45% of them seen just once. Per the germline V gene, CDR1 is SGHRS and CDR2 is YFSETQ. V was cut by 4 bases and J by 7 bases, with 15 bases left in between. The CDR3 spans 14 residues.

V is TRBV5-1 and J is TRBJ1-3; D perhaps matches TRBD1 (6 bases). The sample taken for sequencing was peripheral blood or thyroid tissue (not recorded which). The sequence derives from an adult woman with Graves' disease, either hyperthyroidism or ophthalmopathy (not recorded which). Written as DNA, the CDR3 is TGCGCCAGCAGCGGGGGCTTTGAAGGGAACACCATATATTTT. Translated: CASSGGFEGNTIYF.